The TCR beta chain under discussion was sequenced for a study of early T cells in non-severe SARS-CoV-2 infection. The overall study: Bulk RNA isolated from unsorted whole blood underwent sequencing; chains were not paired.

Tagging with unique molecular identifiers was applied to individual cDNA molecules. Each CDR3 protein gets one entry after TCRdb re-called the 5' RACE reads with MiXCR. This repertoire shows tens of thousands of distinct CDR3 sequences, over 9.5% found once; its top ten account for around 4.5%. This clonotype came up a few times. No antigen is known for it. Study-level results: Database matching using VDJdb favored anti-spike CD8 responses, with private and CD4 specificities left missing.

The sample comprised whole blood. This TCR derives from an adult who was a healthcare worker with PCR-confirmed SARS-CoV-2 infection or an uninfected control (not recorded which).

In DNA form, the CDR3 reads TGTGCCACGGTTCCGGGGGGGCCCTCCAATGAGCAGTTCTTC. This translates into CATVPGGPSNEQFF. The V gene is TRBV10-3, the J gene TRBJ2-1; 8 nucleotides match TRBD2. Germline loops: CDR1 ENHRY, CDR2 SYGVKD. This CDR3 region has 14 residues. J gave up 6 bases and V 10 bases, and 11 bases lay outside the gene matches.